This paragraph covers one TCR beta chain sequence. These data come from a study of blood T cell repertoires in COVID-19. Study-wide context: COVID-19 samples from acute and convalescent phases originated in the United States, Italy and Spain.

How the authors handled the data: Reference gene primer amplification yielded estimated nucleated cell counts. Produced via immunoSEQ multiplex PCR; TCRdb's table is partial and in-frame only. D and trimming come from the DNA, and the V and J calls and clone size come from that table. The profile shows more than 300,000 clones, 85% to 90% of them singletons. This CDR3 is 15 amino acids long. CDR1 is SGHRS and CDR2 is YFSETQ in the germline V gene. V was shortened by 3 bases and J by 8 bases, with 20 bases between the two germline ends. The TCR originated in a woman in her 70s with COVID-19, enrolled during active disease. The chain carries TRBV5-1 and TRBJ1-2; no definite D call. Sequenced input: peripheral blood. In nucleotides, the CDR3 is TGCGCCAGCAGCTATACCCGGGGAGGGAACCACGGCTACACCTTC. Protein sequence: CASSYTRGGNHGYTF.